These 20 T cell receptor beta chains were all obtained from the same sample, sequenced in a study of control samples from healthy donors and cancer patients. The method was immunoSEQ multiplex PCR; TCRdb's version includes in-frame clones alone and lacks a portion of them. The sample lists roughly 95,000 clones, roughly 88% occurring once. The specimen sequenced was blood. These receptors were obtained from a man younger than 45 in good health.

This clone occurred a few times. The chain recombines TRBV19 with TRBJ1-1; no clear D. CDR1 and CDR2 from the germline V gene are LNHDA and SQIVND (reference sequence). The V end was cut by 7 bases, the J end by 6 bases, with 18 bases between. The CDR3 has 14 residues. The CDR3: CASITPGPAPEAFF. The CDR3 nucleotides read TGTGCCAGTATCACGCCAGGCCCCGCCCCTGAAGCTTTCTTT.

This chain joins TRBV29-1 and TRBJ2-7; a possible D gene is TRBD2 (10 bases). CDR1 and CDR2 from the germline V gene are SQVTM and ANQGSEA. The CDR3 spans 16 residues. V was clipped by 8 bases and J by 3 bases, with 26 bases between them. Written as DNA, the CDR3 is TGCAGCCCGAGGGACAGGGCTAGCGGGAGTGGCTACGAGCAGTACTTC. Its protein product is CSPRDRASGSGYEQYF.

The chain employs TRBV19 and TRBJ1-1, with D unresolved. The germline V gene encodes CDR1 LNHDA and CDR2 SQIVND (reference sequence). Trimming shortened V by 3 bases and J by 6 bases, and 14 bases separated the two germline ends. This CDR3 has 14 amino acids. CDR3 amino acids: CASSISPGIPEAFF. The DNA for the CDR3 is TGTGCCAGTAGTATTTCCCCCGGGATCCCTGAAGCTTTCTTT. The whole variable domain, filled in from reference TRBV19 and TRBJ1-1, reads DGGITQSPKYLFRKEGQNVTLSCEQNLNHDAMYWYRQDPGQGLRLIYYSQIVNDFQKGDIAEGYSVSREKKESFPLTVTSAQKNPTAFYLCASSISPGIPEAFFGQGTRLTVV.

This clone occurred many times. The V gene is TRBV4-1, the J gene TRBJ2-3; D gene ambiguous. This CDR3 spans 16 amino acids. The V end lost 4 bases, the J end lost 0 bases, and 14 bases lay between the germline ends. The germline gives CDR1 MGHRA, CDR2 YSYEKL. The CDR3 coding sequence is TGCGCCAGCAGCCGCGTTGAAGCGACGAGCACAGATACGCAGTATTTT. Its translation: CASSRVEATSTDTQYF.

The chain uses TRBV5-1 and TRBJ2-1; a weak D match, TRBD2 (6 bases). The V end lost 0 bases, the J end lost 5 bases, and 12 bases lay between the germline ends. This CDR3 is 15 amino acids long. Germline CDR1 SGHRS, CDR2 YFSETQ. The CDR3 sequence is CASSLEGLADNEQFF. CDR3 nucleotide sequence: TGCGCCAGCAGCTTGGAGGGACTGGCAGACAATGAGCAGTTCTTC.

This chain connects TRBV7-3 to TRBJ2-2, with unresolved D. The CDR3 runs to 14 residues. Germline V lookup: CDR1 SGHTA, CDR2 FQGTGA. V was pared by 2 bases and J by 3 bases, with 7 bases between. In DNA, the CDR3 is TGTGCCAGCAGCTTATCCTGGGACACCGGGGAGCTGTTTTTT. This gives the protein CASSLSWDTGELFF.

The chain employs TRBV2 and TRBJ2-2; D ambiguous. The germline V gene encodes CDR1 SNHLY and CDR2 FYNNEI. Trimming took 6 bases from V and 6 from J, leaving 5 bases between them. The CDR3 covers 11 residues. The CDR3 nucleotides are TGTGCCAGCAGGGAGTCCGGGGAGCTGTTTTTT. Protein product: CASRESGELFF.

The chain joins TRBV12-5 to TRBJ2-6; D is unresolved. The CDR3 totals 16 residues. The germline CDR1 and CDR2 sequences are LGHNT and FRNRAP. V was trimmed by 1 base and J by 2 bases, leaving 9 bases between them. The CDR3 bases are TGTGCTAGTGGTTTGGACCCCGGTACTGGGGCCAACGTCCTGACTTTC. Amino acid sequence: CASGLDPGTGANVLTF. Variable domain in full (rest from reference TRBV12-5 and TRBJ2-6): DARVTQTPRHKVTEMGQEVTMRCQPILGHNTVFWYRQTMMQGLELLAYFRNRAPLDDSGMPKDRFSAEMPDATLATLKIQPSEPRDSAVYFCASGLDPGTGANVLTFGAGSRLTVL.

This clone was detected only once. V and J are TRBV6-6 and TRBJ2-1; D could derive from TRBD1 or TRBD2 (5 bases each). V was clipped by 5 bases and J by 7 bases, with 21 bases between them. This CDR3 spans 16 amino acids. Germline V lookup: CDR1 MNHNY, CDR2 SVGAGI (reference sequence). DNA of the CDR3: TGTGCCAGCAGTCCCCGAGGGCAGGGCGTGGGAAATGAGCAGTTCTTC. It codes for CASSPRGQGVGNEQFF.

The chain joins TRBV11-2 to TRBJ2-7; 13 positions agree with TRBD2. The CDR3 is 17 residues long. Per germline, CDR1 SGHAT and CDR2 FQNNGV. J was trimmed by 2 bases and V by 0 bases; bases with no gene match: 4. The CDR3 spells CASSLEPGTSGTYEQYF. The CDR3 coding sequence is TGTGCCAGCAGCTTAGAACCCGGGACTAGCGGGACCTACGAGCAGTACTTC. The complete variable domain, with remaining parts taken from reference TRBV11-2 and TRBJ2-7, reads EAGVAQSPRYKIIEKRQSVAFWCNPISGHATLYWYQQILGQGPKLLIQFQNNGVVDDSQLPKDRFSAERLKGVDSTLKIQPAKLEDSAVYLCASSLEPGTSGTYEQYFGPGTRLTVT.

This clone was picked up a small number of times. V usage is TRBV7-2 and J usage is TRBJ1-4; D gene unclear. Germline V CDR1 and CDR2: SGHTA, FQGNSA. V gave up 3 bases and J gave up 0 bases, with 17 bases separating them. CDR3 length equals 18 residues. The CDR3: CASSLTTDLISTNEKLFF. As DNA, the CDR3 is TGTGCCAGCAGCTTGACAACGGACCTTATTTCAACTAATGAAAAACTGTTTTTT.

The V and J genes are TRBV7-2 and TRBJ2-3; TRBD2 agrees at 15 bases. Germline V gene data show CDR1 as SGHTA and CDR2 as FQGNSA. The CDR3 totals 18 residues. Unmatched junction bases numbered 5, after V lost 1 base and J lost 3 bases. The CDR3 loop reads CASSLDWTSGRVTDTQYF. CDR3 sequence (DNA): TGTGCCAGCAGCTTAGATTGGACTAGCGGGAGGGTTACAGATACGCAGTATTTT.

This clone is medium-sized within its sample. The V call is TRBV7-9, the J call TRBJ2-7, with D uncertain. The germline V gene has CDR1 SEHNR and CDR2 FQNEAQ (reference sequence). V was trimmed by 5 bases and J by 6 bases, leaving 11 bases between them. The CDR3 is 12 amino acids. CDR3 DNA: TGTGCCAGCAGCCTAGATCCCGGCGAGCAGTACTTC. This translates into CASSLDPGEQYF.

DNA of the CDR3: TGTGCCAGCAGCTTTCCAGGGGCCGAGCAGTACTTC. Translating it yields CASSFPGAEQYF. The chain joins TRBV11-3 to TRBJ2-7; D is perhaps TRBD1 (6 bases). CDR1 is SGHNT, CDR2 YENEEA, per germline. The CDR3 contains 12 residues. Trimming pared 3 bases from V and 6 bases from J, leaving 9 bases between. Combining the CDR3 with reference TRBV11-3 and TRBJ2-7 gives the whole variable domain EAGVVQSPRYKIIEKKQPVAFWCNPISGHNTLYWYLQNLGQGPELLIRYENEEAVDDSQLPKDRFSAERLKGVDSTLKIQPAELGDSAVYLCASSFPGAEQYFGPGTRLTVT.

The chain uses TRBV18 and TRBJ1-4; D may be TRBD1 (5 bases). Germline V gene sequence: CDR1 KGHSH, CDR2 LQKENI. This CDR3 contains 13 residues. Trimming stripped 4 bases from V and 8 bases from J, with 11 bases between. CDR3 coding DNA: TGTGCCAGCTCACTTCAGGGATGGGAAAAACTGTTTTTT. This sequence encodes CASSLQGWEKLFF.

This chain joins TRBV11-2 and TRBJ2-4; D remains ambiguous. Germline lookup yields CDR1 SGHAT and CDR2 FQNNGV. The CDR3 extends over 16 amino acids. V was trimmed by 0 bases and J by 0 bases, leaving 9 bases between them. CDR3 nucleotides: TGTGCCAGCAGCTTAGATAGGCGACTAGCCAAAAACATTCAGTACTTC. It encodes CASSLDRRLAKNIQYF.

The chain uses TRBV10-3 and TRBJ1-3; the D is unclear. The V gene lost 6 bases and the J gene lost 1 base, with 16 bases spanning the gap. There are 16 residues in the CDR3. Germline V gene sequence: CDR1 ENHRY, CDR2 SYGVKD. CDR3 residues: CAIRAPERKSGNTIYF. Here the CDR3 DNA reads TGTGCCATCAGGGCTCCGGAGAGGAAGTCTGGAAACACCATATATTTT.

This chain connects TRBV14 to TRBJ1-2, with TRBD1 matching 7 bases. The V segment lost 0 bases and the J segment 2 bases; nucleotides outside the gene matches: 6. Germline V gene lookup returns CDR1 SGHDN and CDR2 FVKESK. The CDR3 contains 16 residues. CDR3: CASSQEVGTANYGYTF. The CDR3 DNA reads as TGTGCCAGCAGCCAAGAAGTAGGGACAGCAAACTATGGCTACACCTTC.

The J gene is TRBJ2-2, the V gene TRBV18; 13 bases are a match to TRBD2. CDR1 is KGHSH, CDR2 LQKENI, per germline. The CDR3 spans 18 residues. V lost 3 bases to trimming and J lost 6 bases; unmatched junction nucleotides: 10. Here the CDR3 DNA reads TGTGCCAGCTCACCGCGTGAAGGACTAGCGGGAGTGGCCGGGGAGCTGTTTTTT. Its translation is CASSPREGLAGVAGELFF.

The CDR3 here is CASSPGQASSTDTQYF. The CDR3 DNA follows: TGTGCCAGCAGCCCCGGACAGGCTTCTAGCACAGATACGCAGTATTTT. The gene calls are TRBV9 and TRBJ2-3; 7 positions match TRBD1. The CDR3 loop spans 16 amino acids. In germline, CDR1 is SGDLS, CDR2 YYNGEE. Trimming took 4 bases from V and 0 from J; bases not matched to a gene: 8.